This T cell receptor (beta chain) was sequenced in a study of blood T cell repertoires in COVID-19. This CDR3 is built from 14 residues. Trimming cost V 5 bases and J 3 bases, with 14 bases left between them. Germline V gene lookup returns CDR1 SGHNT and CDR2 YYREEE (reference sequence). Clones were read by immunoSEQ multiplex PCR, and TCRdb kept only the in-frame ones, dropping some. This table has approximately 200,000 clones, about four fifths appearing once. The clonotype comes from a woman in her forties with acute COVID-19. This sequence joins TRBV5-4 and TRBJ2-5; D call uncertain. The sequenced sample consisted of PBMCs or T cells enriched from blood (not recorded which). Here the CDR3 reads CASRIGVAEETQYF. In DNA, the CDR3 is TGTGCCAGCAGGATAGGAGTGGCAGAAGAGACCCAGTACTTC. Full variable domain (remainder filled in from reference TRBV5-4 and TRBJ2-5): ETGVTQSPTHLIKTRGQQVTLRCSSQSGHNTVSWYQQALGQGPQFIFQYYREEENGRGNFPPRFSGLQFPNYSSELNVNALELDDSALYLCASRIGVAEETQYFGPGTRLLVL.